The 11 T cell receptor beta chains listed next were all sequenced from one sample in a study of human CD8 memory T cell subsets (TCRdb year 2020). Sequencing was performed on a NextSeq 550. A Human TCR Profiling Kit was used to prepare UMI-labeled 5' RACE TCRbeta libraries. Through TCRdb reprocessing, the reads give one entry per CDR3 protein sequence; DNA is omitted. This sample's table lists some 7,000 distinct CDR3 sequences. Roughly 25% of the sample is in the top ten clones. Progenitor exhausted-like memory CD8+ T cells (TPEX) were defined as CCR7+ PD-1+ TIGIT+ early differentiated memory cells with dysfunctional, exhausted-like traits. Input material: CD8+ T cells from PBMCs. The receptors derive from a human donor in good health.

The chain recombines TRBV2 with TRBJ2-7; TCRdb designates TRBD1, a call that cannot be tested without DNA. Germline lookup yields CDR1 SNHLY and CDR2 FYNNEI. The CDR3 has 14 amino acids. The CDR3 sequence is CASRTGLGGYEQYF.

The V and J genes are TRBV3-1 and TRBJ2-5. Germline CDR1 reads LGHDT; CDR2 reads YNNKEL (reference sequence). This CDR3 comprises 13 residues. This CDR3 is CASSQVGPKTQYF.

This clonotype is called medium-sized based on its frequency. This chain connects TRBV7-2 to TRBJ2-7. The CDR3 covers 13 residues. CDR1 and CDR2 (germline): SGHTA, FQGNSA. CDR3 amino acids: CASSLGQYYEQYF. The full variable domain, its missing parts supplied by reference TRBV7-2 and TRBJ2-7, is GAGVSQSPSNKVTEKGKDVELRCDPISGHTALYWYRQSLGQGLEFLIYFQGNSAPDKSGLPSDRFSAERTGGSVSTLTIQRTQQEDSAVYLCASSLGQYYEQYFGPGTRLTVT.

The rearrangement joins TRBV27 to TRBJ2-1; lacking DNA, the TRBD1 call made by TCRdb goes unchecked. The CDR3 runs 15 residues. Germline values: CDR1 MNHEY, CDR2 SMNVEV (reference sequence). The CDR3 loop reads CASSAADRAFGEQFF.

This chain links TRBV7-8 with TRBJ2-7; TCRdb calls TRBD2, which cannot be checked without DNA. This CDR3 region has 18 residues. Germline loops: CDR1 SGHVS, CDR2 FQNEAQ. The CDR3 sequence is CASSHSGTSGSLSYEQYF.

The V gene is TRBV10-2, the J gene TRBJ1-1; TCRdb designates TRBD1, a call that cannot be tested without DNA. The CDR3 is 14 amino acids. CDR1 and CDR2 from the germline V gene are WSHSY and SAAADI. The CDR3 is CASREGTGLTEAFF.

The genes are TRBV20-1 and TRBJ2-2; checking the TCRdb D call of TRBD2 is not possible without DNA. Germline CDR1 and CDR2: DFQATT and SNEGSKA (reference sequence). The CDR3 covers 14 residues. CDR3 amino acids: CSAPPGANTGELFF.

The J gene is TRBJ2-7, the V gene TRBV27; TCRdb names TRBD1, which stays unverified in the absence of DNA. Germline-derived CDR1 and CDR2 are MNHEY and SMNVEV (reference sequence). The CDR3 runs to 13 residues. CDR3 residues: CASSDRGSGEQYF.

The CDR3 sequence is CSARDPDLYGYTF. The chain carries TRBV20-1 and TRBJ1-2. From germline, CDR1 is DFQATT and CDR2 SNEGSKA (reference sequence). The length of the CDR3 is 13 residues.

This sequence joins TRBV13 and TRBJ2-7; absent DNA, TCRdb's TRBD2 call cannot be checked. The CDR3 has 14 amino acids. The V gene's germline CDR1 is PRHDT and CDR2 FYEKMQ (reference sequence). The CDR3 reads CASSPGTSGYEQYF.

Judged by frequency, this clonotype is medium-sized. The rearrangement uses TRBV12-3 or TRBV12-4 and TRBJ2-7; checking the TCRdb D call of TRBD2 is not possible without DNA. This CDR3 contains 17 residues. The CDR3 region is CASSLWGGLAGADEQYF.